This TCR beta chain was captured in a study of T-cell memory formation after mild COVID-19. This clonotype was picked up a small number of times. V gave up 4 bases and J gave up 3 bases, with 10 bases separating them. The CDR3 is 13 residues long. The V gene's germline CDR1 is WNHNN and CDR2 SYGVQD (reference sequence). From the 5' RACE reads, TCRdb called clonotypes with MiXCR, one entry per CDR3 protein. The repertoire holds around 300,000 distinct CDR3 sequences, roughly a fifth seen once, with 20% to 25% in the top ten. This clonotype was obtained from a man between 18 and 29 years old who had mild COVID-19 (a few samples of this study predate the infection). Cell type and time point are not known. Sequenced sample: PBMCs or a T cell subset sorted from them (not recorded which). This chain connects TRBV10-1 to TRBJ2-7; D remains ambiguous. The CDR3 DNA is TGCGCCAGCAGTGCTGGCAGCTTCTACGAGCAGTACTTC. This encodes CASSAGSFYEQYF.